This T cell receptor beta chain comes out of a study of technical replicates of blood from several donors. Measured with immunoSEQ multiplex PCR; TCRdb has only the in-frame clones, and not every one. The sample shows some 77,000 clones, 80% to 90% of them seen only once. The length of the CDR3 is 13 residues. Germline assignment: CDR1 SGHTA and CDR2 FQGTGA. Trimming took off 5 bases at V and 6 bases at J, with 13 bases between the two ends. This clonotype was obtained from a human donor in good health. Some clones in this sample may be carry-over from other donors' samples. V and J are TRBV7-3 and TRBJ1-1, with D possibly being TRBD1 (5 bases). Source material: PBMCs. The CDR3 reads CASSTMGGAEAFF. CDR3 DNA sequence: TGTGCCAGCAGCACCATGGGGGGGGCTGAAGCTTTCTTT.